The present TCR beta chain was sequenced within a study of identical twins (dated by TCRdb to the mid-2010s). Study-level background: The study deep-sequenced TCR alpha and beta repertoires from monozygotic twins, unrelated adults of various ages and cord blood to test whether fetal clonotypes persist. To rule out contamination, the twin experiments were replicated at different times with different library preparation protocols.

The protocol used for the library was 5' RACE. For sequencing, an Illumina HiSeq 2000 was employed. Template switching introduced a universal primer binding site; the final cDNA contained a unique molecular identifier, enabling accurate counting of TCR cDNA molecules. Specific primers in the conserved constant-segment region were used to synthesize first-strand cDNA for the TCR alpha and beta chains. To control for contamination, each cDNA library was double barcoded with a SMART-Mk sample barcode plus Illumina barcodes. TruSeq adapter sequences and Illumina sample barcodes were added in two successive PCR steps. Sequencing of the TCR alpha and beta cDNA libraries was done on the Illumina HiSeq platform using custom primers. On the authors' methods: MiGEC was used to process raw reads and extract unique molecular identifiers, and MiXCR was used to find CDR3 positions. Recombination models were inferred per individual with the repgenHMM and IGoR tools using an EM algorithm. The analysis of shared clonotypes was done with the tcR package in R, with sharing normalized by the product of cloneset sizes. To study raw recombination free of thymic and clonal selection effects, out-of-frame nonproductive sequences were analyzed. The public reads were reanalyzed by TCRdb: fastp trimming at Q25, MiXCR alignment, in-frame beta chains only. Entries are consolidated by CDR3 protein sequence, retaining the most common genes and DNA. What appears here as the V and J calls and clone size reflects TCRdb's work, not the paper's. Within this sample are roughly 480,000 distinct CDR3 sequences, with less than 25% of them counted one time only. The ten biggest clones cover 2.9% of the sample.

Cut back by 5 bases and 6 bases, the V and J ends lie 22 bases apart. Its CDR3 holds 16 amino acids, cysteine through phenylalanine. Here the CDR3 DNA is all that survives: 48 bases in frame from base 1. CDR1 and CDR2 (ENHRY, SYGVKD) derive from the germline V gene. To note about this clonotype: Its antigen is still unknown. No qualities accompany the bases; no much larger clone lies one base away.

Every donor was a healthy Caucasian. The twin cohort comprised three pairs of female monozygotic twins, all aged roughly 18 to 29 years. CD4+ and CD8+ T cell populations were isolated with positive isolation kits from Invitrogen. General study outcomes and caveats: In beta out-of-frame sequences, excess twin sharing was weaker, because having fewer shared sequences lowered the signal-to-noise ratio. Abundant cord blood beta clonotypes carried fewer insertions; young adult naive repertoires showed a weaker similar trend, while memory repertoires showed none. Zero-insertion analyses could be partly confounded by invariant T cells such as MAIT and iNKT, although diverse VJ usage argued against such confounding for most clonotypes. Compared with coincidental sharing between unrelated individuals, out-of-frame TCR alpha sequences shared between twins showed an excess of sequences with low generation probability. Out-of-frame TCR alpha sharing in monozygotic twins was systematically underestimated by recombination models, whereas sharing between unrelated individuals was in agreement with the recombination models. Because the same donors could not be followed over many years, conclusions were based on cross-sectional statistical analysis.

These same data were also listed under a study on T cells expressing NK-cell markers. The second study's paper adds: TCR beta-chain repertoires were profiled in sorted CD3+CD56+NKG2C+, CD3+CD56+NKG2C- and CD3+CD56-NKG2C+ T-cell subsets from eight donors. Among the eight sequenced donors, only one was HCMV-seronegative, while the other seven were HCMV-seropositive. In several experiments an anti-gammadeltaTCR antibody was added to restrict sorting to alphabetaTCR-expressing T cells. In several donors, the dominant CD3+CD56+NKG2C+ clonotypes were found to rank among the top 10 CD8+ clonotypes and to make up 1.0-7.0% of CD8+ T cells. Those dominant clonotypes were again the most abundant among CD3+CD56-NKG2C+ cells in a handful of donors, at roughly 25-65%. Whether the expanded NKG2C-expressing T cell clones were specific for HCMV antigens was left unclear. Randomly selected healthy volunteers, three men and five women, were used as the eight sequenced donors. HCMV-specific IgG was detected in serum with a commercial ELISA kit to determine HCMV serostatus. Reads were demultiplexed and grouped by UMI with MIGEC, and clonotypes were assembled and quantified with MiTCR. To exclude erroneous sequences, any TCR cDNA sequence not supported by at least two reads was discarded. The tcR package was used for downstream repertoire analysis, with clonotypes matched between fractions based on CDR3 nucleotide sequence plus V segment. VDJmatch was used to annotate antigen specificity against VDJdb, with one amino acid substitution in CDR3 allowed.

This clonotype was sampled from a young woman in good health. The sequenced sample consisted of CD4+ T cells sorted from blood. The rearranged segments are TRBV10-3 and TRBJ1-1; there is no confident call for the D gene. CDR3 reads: CAISTRGSLIKAEAFF. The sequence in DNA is TGTGCCATCAGTACGCGAGGGAGCCTAATTAAGGCTGAAGCTTTCTTT.